The rows below give T cell receptor beta chains drawn from one sample of a study of blood T cell repertoires in COVID-19. The repertoire was sequenced with immunoSEQ multiplex PCR; TCRdb's copy has only in-frame clones and lacks some. The data show about 480,000 clones, with more than 75% seen just once and approximately 1.8% held by the top ten. Sequenced input: PBMCs or T cells enriched from blood (not recorded which). Receptors originate from a woman aged 40 to 49 who had recovered from COVID-19. Both conserved end residues are part of each CDR3. A D gene is named only where the DNA matches it firmly. The listing skips clone size in some rows; elsewhere it reads once, few, many or a size class.

length,J,size,V,D,CDR3,DNA
14,TRBJ2-3,-,TRBV19,-,CASSLQRRPSTQYF,TGTGCCAGTAGTTTACAACGGAGACCGAGTACGCAGTATTTT
14,TRBJ1-5,-,TRBV27,TRBD1,CASSAGGFNQPQHF,TGTGCCAGCAGCGCAGGGGGCTTCAATCAGCCCCAGCATTTT
13,TRBJ1-2,-,TRBV12-3/TRBV12-4,-,CASSYGWAYGYTF,TGTGCCAGCAGTTATGGGTGGGCCTATGGCTACACCTTC
12,TRBJ2-7,-,TRBV11-3,-,CASSSSGYEQYF,TGTGCCAGCAGCTCCTCGGGCTACGAGCAGTACTTC
12,TRBJ2-1,-,TRBV6-1,TRBD1,CASSETDRGRFF,TGTGCCAGCAGTGAAACGGACAGGGGGCGGTTCTTC
17,TRBJ2-5,-,TRBV28,TRBD2,CASSLGLAGGKWETQYF,TGTGCCAGCAGTTTAGGACTAGCGGGAGGGAAATGGGAGACCCAGTACTTC
17,TRBJ2-2,once,TRBV11-2,TRBD1,CASSYNDRGPLGGELFF,TGTGCCAGCAGCTATAATGACAGGGGCCCGTTAGGGGGGGAGCTGTTTTTT
14,TRBJ1-1,few,TRBV11-3,-,CASSLSGFSTEAFF,TGTGCCAGCAGCTTATCAGGGTTCAGCACTGAAGCTTTCTTT
18,TRBJ2-1,-,TRBV11-2,TRBD2,CASSGLAGGSGYYNEQFF,TGTGCCAGCAGCGGACTAGCGGGAGGGAGCGGCTACTACAATGAGCAGTTCTTC
13,TRBJ2-7,-,TRBV2,TRBD1,CASSGPGGPEQYF,TGTGCCAGCAGTGGTCCAGGGGGCCCCGAGCAGTACTTC
16,TRBJ2-1,-,TRBV30,TRBD2,CAWSRLAGEFRNEQFF,TGTGCCTGGAGTCGACTAGCGGGAGAATTTCGCAATGAGCAGTTCTTC
13,TRBJ2-1,few,TRBV12-5,-,CASGPTGSNEQFF,TGTGCTAGTGGTCCAACAGGTAGCAATGAGCAGTTCTTC
12,TRBJ1-1,-,TRBV19,-,CASKKRDTEAFF,TGTGCCAGTAAAAAGCGGGACACTGAAGCTTTCTTT
16,TRBJ1-2,-,TRBV4-3,TRBD1,CASSQDKGQGNYGYTF,TGCGCCAGCAGCCAAGATAAGGGACAGGGGAACTATGGCTACACCTTC
14,TRBJ1-1,-,TRBV30,TRBD1,CAWSVEGADTEAFF,TGTGCCTGGAGTGTAGAGGGGGCGGACACTGAAGCTTTCTTT
15,TRBJ2-1,-,TRBV4-3,-,CASSQDWGLHNEQFF,TGCGCCAGCAGCCAGGACTGGGGTTTGCACAATGAGCAGTTCTTC
16,TRBJ1-2,-,TRBV5-6,-,CASSLLISGLDYGYTF,TGTGCCAGCAGCTTGCTCATTTCAGGGTTGGACTATGGCTACACCTTC
14,TRBJ2-1,-,TRBV29-1,TRBD2,CSAHSSGSYNEQFF,TGCAGCGCCCACTCTAGCGGGAGCTACAATGAGCAGTTCTTC
14,TRBJ1-4,-,TRBV18,TRBD1,CASSPGQLNEKLFF,TGTGCCAGCTCACCGGGACAGCTTAATGAAAAACTGTTTTTT
14,TRBJ2-5,-,TRBV15,-,CATSRGGGQETQYF,TGTGCCACCAGCAGAGGCGGAGGGCAAGAGACCCAGTACTTC
13,TRBJ2-3,-,TRBV2,-,CARDGGDTDTQYF,TGTGCCAGGGACGGAGGGGACACAGATACGCAGTATTTT
15,TRBJ2-1,-,TRBV28,-,CASSSTGSSYNEQFF,TGTGCCAGCAGTTCAACAGGGAGCTCCTACAATGAGCAGTTCTTC
15,TRBJ1-6,-,TRBV27,-,CASSGGTLRGAPLHF,TGTGCCAGCAGTGGCGGGACCCTCCGAGGGGCACCCCTCCACTTT
13,TRBJ2-7,once,TRBV27,TRBD2,CASSKGLAGGQYF,TGTGCCAGCAGTAAGGGACTAGCGGGAGGGCAGTACTTC
15,TRBJ2-3,-,TRBV7-9,TRBD2,CASQEPGLVVDTQYF,TGTGCCAGTCAGGAACCGGGACTAGTGGTAGATACGCAGTATTTT
13,TRBJ1-2,-,TRBV2,-,CASSQGAASGYTF,TGTGCCAGCAGTCAAGGGGCCGCCAGTGGCTACACCTTC
14,TRBJ1-5,-,TRBV5-1,-,CASSLLAGRQPQHF,TGCGCCAGCAGCCTCCTAGCCGGCCGGCAGCCCCAGCATTTT
16,TRBJ2-2,-,TRBV30,TRBD2,CAWKDPGLQNTGELFF,TGTGCCTGGAAAGACCCGGGACTACAAAACACCGGGGAGCTGTTTTTT
20,TRBJ2-7,-,TRBV24-1,TRBD1,CATTIKPGGGGSGDSYEQYF,TGTGCCACCACTATAAAACCAGGGGGCGGTGGGTCCGGGGACTCCTACGAGCAGTACTTC
13,TRBJ2-7,-,TRBV7-8,TRBD2,CASSLTSANEQYF,TGTGCCAGCAGCCTGACTAGCGCTAACGAGCAGTACTTC
15,TRBJ2-5,-,TRBV7-2,-,CASSLATGTRETQYF,TGTGCCAGCAGCTTAGCTACAGGGACCAGAGAGACCCAGTACTTC
16,TRBJ2-3,-,TRBV5-4,-,CASSLGEGPAQDTQYF,TGTGCCAGCAGCTTAGGTGAGGGTCCTGCACAAGATACGCAGTATTTT
12,TRBJ2-3,-,TRBV10-1,-,CASSGGSDTQYF,TGCGCCAGCAGTGGAGGGTCAGATACGCAGTATTTT
12,TRBJ2-7,-,TRBV6-2/TRBV6-3,-,CASSKQLYEQYF,TGTGCCAGCAGTAAACAGCTCTACGAGCAGTACTTC
13,TRBJ2-1,-,TRBV27,-,CASSLRGVNEQFF,TGTGCCAGCAGTTTAAGAGGAGTTAATGAGCAGTTCTTC
14,TRBJ2-1,-,TRBV29-1,-,CSVGSASPPNEQFF,TGCAGCGTTGGTTCGGCTAGCCCCCCAAATGAGCAGTTCTTC
17,TRBJ2-3,-,TRBV3-1/TRBV3-2,TRBD2,CASSRRGSGSSIDTQYF,TGTGCCAGCAGCCGTCGAGGTAGCGGGAGTTCTATAGATACGCAGTATTTT
17,TRBJ1-4,-,TRBV2,-,CASSELPATTLGEKLFF,TGTGCCAGCAGTGAATTGCCGGCGACGACCCTCGGGGAAAAACTGTTTTTT
16,TRBJ1-1,-,TRBV4-1,-,CASSQDLNRLNTEAFF,TGCGCCAGCAGCCAAGATCTTAACAGATTGAACACTGAAGCTTTCTTT
16,TRBJ2-6,-,TRBV11-3,TRBD1,CASSAGTGAGANVLTF,TGTGCCAGCAGCGCTGGGACAGGCGCTGGGGCCAACGTCCTGACTTTC